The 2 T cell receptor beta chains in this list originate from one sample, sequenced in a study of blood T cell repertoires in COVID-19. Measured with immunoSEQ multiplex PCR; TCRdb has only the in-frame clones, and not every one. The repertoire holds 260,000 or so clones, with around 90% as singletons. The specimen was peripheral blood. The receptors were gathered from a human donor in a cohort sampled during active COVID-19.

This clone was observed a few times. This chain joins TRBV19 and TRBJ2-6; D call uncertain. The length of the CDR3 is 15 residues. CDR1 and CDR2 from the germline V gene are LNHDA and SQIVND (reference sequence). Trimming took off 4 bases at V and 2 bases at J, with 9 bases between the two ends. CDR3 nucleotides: TGTGCCAGTAGTACCCGAGGTGCTGGGGCCAACGTCCTGACTTTC. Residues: CASSTRGAGANVLTF.

The CDR3 sequence is CASSGGGYQETQYF. The DNA of the CDR3 is TGTGCCAGTAGTGGGGGGGGCTATCAAGAGACCCAGTACTTC. The rearrangement uses TRBV19 and TRBJ2-5; D perhaps matches TRBD2 (7 bases). Germline V lookup: CDR1 LNHDA, CDR2 SQIVND (reference sequence). This CDR3 spans 14 amino acids. The V gene lost 5 bases and the J gene lost 2 bases, with 12 bases spanning the gap.